The 18 T cell receptor beta chains reported below all come from one sample, sequenced in a study of sequential checkpoint blockade in melanoma. Clones were read by immunoSEQ multiplex PCR, and TCRdb kept only the in-frame ones, dropping some. Of roughly 16,000 clones in the sample, 65% to 75% are singletons; the top ten hold roughly 11%. The treatment was: randomized to nivolumab then ipilimumab (arm A) or the reverse (arm B). The specimen was CD8+ T cells sorted from blood (inferred from file names), collected from a patient given nivolumab and ipilimumab in sequence. The receptor source for this set is a human donor with melanoma.

There are a few counts of this clone. The chain combines TRBV7-3 with TRBJ2-7; the match to TRBD2 covers 10 bases. V lost 5 bases and J lost 3; bases outside the gene matches: 10. Germline V gene data show CDR1 as SGHTA and CDR2 as FQGTGA. The CDR3 length is 16 residues. DNA of the CDR3: TGTGCCAGCAGCCTCCGCGGGACTAGCGCGCACTACGAGCAGTACTTC. Its translation: CASSLRGTSAHYEQYF.

The chain joins TRBV7-9 to TRBJ2-1, with 13 bases identical to TRBD2. The V gene end was trimmed by 4 bases and the J gene end by 5 bases; junction bases not matched to a gene: 5. CDR1 and CDR2 (germline): SEHNR, FQNEAQ (reference sequence). This CDR3 spans 16 amino acids. The CDR3 reads CASSSRTSGSHNEQFF. In DNA form, the CDR3 reads TGTGCCAGCAGCTCCCGGACTAGCGGGAGTCACAATGAGCAGTTCTTC. The entire variable domain, with the rest obtained from reference TRBV7-9 and TRBJ2-1, is as follows: DTGVSQNPRHKITKRGQNVTFRCDPISEHNRLYWYRQTLGQGPEFLTYFQNEAQLEKSRLLSDRFSAERPKGSFSTLEIQRTEQGDSAMYLCASSSRTSGSHNEQFFGPGTRLTVL.

This clone appeared once. This chain uses TRBV5-1 with TRBJ2-1; 8 bases line up with TRBD2. J was trimmed by 8 bases and V by 2 bases; bases with no gene match: 9. Germline V gives CDR1 SGHRS, CDR2 YFSETQ. The CDR3 totals 15 residues. The CDR3 reads CASSFSRGGGDEQFF. CDR3 DNA: TGCGCCAGCAGCTTTTCCCGGGGGGGAGGGGATGAGCAGTTCTTC.

The gene calls are TRBV7-2 and TRBJ1-2; 10 nucleotides align to TRBD1. Germline loops: CDR1 SGHTA, CDR2 FQGNSA. With V trimmed by 4 bases and J by 4 bases, 12 bases remained unmatched. This CDR3 contains 17 residues. The CDR3 coding sequence is TGTGCCAGCAGCTCCACCCCCTGGACAGGGGGTATCTATGGCTACACCTTC. Translating it yields CASSSTPWTGGIYGYTF.

V is TRBV6-5 and J is TRBJ1-5; D is unresolved. This CDR3 comprises 13 residues. CDR1 and CDR2 from the germline V gene are MNHEY and SVGAGI. The V end lost 4 bases, the J end lost 4 bases, and 8 bases lay between the germline ends. The CDR3 sequence is CASSLAGNQPQHF. The DNA of the CDR3 is TGTGCCAGCAGTTTGGCGGGTAATCAGCCCCAGCATTTT.

This chain links TRBV4-3 with TRBJ2-1, with D possibly being TRBD2 (5 bases). The CDR3 has 15 residues. Trimming cost V 2 bases and J 4 bases, with 12 bases left between them. Germline CDR1 LGHNA, CDR2 YSLEER. CDR3 in DNA: TGCGCCAGCAGCCAACTAAGCGGTGATTACAATGAGCAGTTCTTC. Protein sequence: CASSQLSGDYNEQFF.

Only one count was recorded for this clone. This rearrangement joins TRBV5-5 to TRBJ2-7, with TRBD1 matching over 9 bases. CDR3 size: 15 residues. Germline lookup yields CDR1 SGHKS and CDR2 YYEKEE (reference sequence). Trimming took 2 bases from V and 6 from J; bases not matched to a gene: 9. The CDR3 DNA sequence: TGTGCCAGCAGCTTTCCGGGACAGGGACTGATCGAGCAGTACTTC. This translates into CASSFPGQGLIEQYF. Variable domain in full (rest from reference TRBV5-5 and TRBJ2-7): DAGVTQSPTHLIKTRGQQVTLRCSPISGHKSVSWYQQVLGQGPQFIFQYYEKEERGRGNFPDRFSARQFPNYSSELNVNALLLGDSALYLCASSFPGQGLIEQYFGPGTRLTVT.

This clone was seen only once. The chain combines TRBV10-3 with TRBJ1-3, with 10 bases that match TRBD1. The junction had 6 bases not matched to a gene; V was cut back by 7 bases and J by 0 bases. CDR3 length: 16 residues. Germline assignment: CDR1 ENHRY and CDR2 SYGVKD. The CDR3 spells CAIKTGTGDSGNTIYF. CDR3 bases: TGTGCCATCAAGACCGGGACAGGGGACTCTGGAAACACCATATATTTT.

The J gene is TRBJ1-1, the V gene TRBV15, with D possibly being TRBD1 (6 bases). CDR1 LNHNV and CDR2 YYDKDF come from the germline V gene (reference sequence). Trimming pared 5 bases from V and 5 bases from J, leaving 18 bases between. The CDR3 is 15 amino acids. The CDR3 nucleotides read TGTGCCACCAGCCGGACCCGAGGGGGAGGGACTGAAGCTTTCTTT. The encoded protein is CATSRTRGGGTEAFF.

The V and J genes are TRBV7-8 and TRBJ2-5, with D tentatively TRBD2 (6 bases). Deletions cut 1 base from V and 2 bases from J, with 8 bases between. Germline CDR1 is SGHVS and CDR2 is FQNEAQ. The CDR3 runs to 14 residues. The CDR3 spells CASSLGSGQETQYF. The CDR3 nucleotides are TGTGCCAGCAGCTTAGGCAGCGGGCAAGAGACCCAGTACTTC. The whole variable domain, remainder taken from reference TRBV7-8 and TRBJ2-5, is GAGVSQSPRYKVAKRGQDVALRCDPISGHVSLFWYQQALGQGPEFLTYFQNEAQLDKSGLPSDRFFAERPEGSVSTLKIQRTQQEDSAVYLCASSLGSGQETQYFGPGTRLLVL.

The J gene is TRBJ1-2, the V gene TRBV6-5; D not certain. V lost 2 bases to trimming and J lost 7 bases, with 20 bases between them. The CDR3 has 16 residues. CDR1 and CDR2 from the germline V gene are MNHEY and SVGAGI. CDR3 residues: CASSYILREGRRGYTF. The CDR3 coding sequence is TGTGCCAGCAGTTACATTCTTCGGGAGGGTCGACGTGGCTACACCTTC.

This chain uses TRBV21-1 with TRBJ1-1; TRBD1, the D gene given by the table, was not confirmed from the DNA. TRBV21-1 is a documented pseudogene. This CDR3 spans 18 amino acids. The CDR3 bases are TGTGCCAGCAGCATCCGACCGGGACATTGGGCGACGAACACTGAAGCTTTCTTT. Encoded protein: CASSIRPGHWATNTEAFF.

The chain joins TRBV27 to TRBJ2-1, with a weak D call TRBD1 (5 bases). The CDR3 loop spans 14 amino acids. The V end was cut by 5 bases, the J end by 6 bases, with 14 bases between. The germline CDR1 and CDR2 sequences are MNHEY and SMNVEV (reference sequence). The CDR3, as DNA: TGTGCCAGCAGTCTCGACCTAGGGGTCAATGAGCAGTTCTTC. The encoded protein is CASSLDLGVNEQFF.

This chain connects TRBV11-1 to TRBJ1-2, with TRBD1 matching 8 bases. This CDR3 region has 15 residues. Per the germline V gene, CDR1 is SGHAT and CDR2 is FQDESV (reference sequence). J gave up 5 bases and V 3 bases, and 8 bases lay outside the gene matches. The CDR3 protein is CASSFGGQERYGYTF. Here the CDR3 DNA reads TGTGCCAGCAGCTTTGGGGGACAGGAGCGATATGGCTACACCTTC.

This chain joins TRBV4-3 and TRBJ1-1; D not certain. The CDR3 loop spans 13 amino acids. CDR1 is LGHNA and CDR2 is YSLEER in the germline V gene. The V end was cut by 6 bases, the J end by 5 bases, with 13 bases between. The CDR3 here is CASRTEGLTEAFF. The CDR3 DNA reads as TGCGCCAGCAGAACGGAGGGTTTGACTGAAGCTTTCTTT.

The V and J genes are TRBV27 and TRBJ2-2; D possibly corresponds to TRBD1 (5 bases). Trimming removed 6 bases from V and 1 base from J, with 12 bases in between. Germline assignment: CDR1 MNHEY and CDR2 SMNVEV (reference sequence). The CDR3 length is 15 residues. DNA for the CDR3: TGTGCCAGCAGAGGGTGGCAGGGGAACACCGGGGAGCTGTTTTTT. It encodes CASRGWQGNTGELFF.

The chain combines TRBV5-1 with TRBJ2-2, with D maybe TRBD2 (5 bases). The ends were cut back, 2 bases at V and 6 bases at J, with 5 bases in the middle. CDR1 is SGHRS, CDR2 YFSETQ, per germline. The CDR3 loop spans 12 amino acids. The CDR3 DNA reads TGCGCCAGCAGCTTAGCGGCCGGGGAGCTGTTTTTT. It codes for CASSLAAGELFF.

This clone has just a few counts. The chain couples TRBV12-5 to TRBJ2-7; D may be TRBD1 (5 bases). The ends were cut back, 1 base at V and 3 bases at J, with 7 bases in the middle. The CDR3 contains 13 residues. Germline assignment: CDR1 LGHNT and CDR2 FRNRAP. The CDR3 DNA sequence: TGTGCTAGTGGTTTGGGACAGATCTACGAGCAGTACTTC. Its translation: CASGLGQIYEQYF.